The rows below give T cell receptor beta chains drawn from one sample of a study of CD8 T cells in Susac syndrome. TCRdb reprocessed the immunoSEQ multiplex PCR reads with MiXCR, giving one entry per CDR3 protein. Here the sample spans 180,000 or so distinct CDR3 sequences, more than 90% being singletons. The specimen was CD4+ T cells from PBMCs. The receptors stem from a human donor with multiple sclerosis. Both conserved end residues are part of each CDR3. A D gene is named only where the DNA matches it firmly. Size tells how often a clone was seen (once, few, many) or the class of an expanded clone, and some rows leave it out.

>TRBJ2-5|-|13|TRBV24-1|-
TGTGCCACCAGATCTGGGGGCCAAGAGACCCAGTACTTC
CATRSGGQETQYF
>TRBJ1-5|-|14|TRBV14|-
TGTGCCAGCAGCCTCAGAGGAGCCAATCAGCCCCAGCATTTT
CASSLRGANQPQHF
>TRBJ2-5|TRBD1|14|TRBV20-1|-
TGCAGTGCTGACCGGGACAGGGGCCCAGAGACCCAGTACTTC
CSADRDRGPETQYF
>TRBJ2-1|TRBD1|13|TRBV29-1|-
TGCAGCACCAGGACAGGGGGTTACAATGAGCAGTTCTTC
CSTRTGGYNEQFF
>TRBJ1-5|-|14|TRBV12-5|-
TGTGCTAGTTGCCCCCCGGGTGGCAATCAGCCCCAGCATTTT
CASCPPGGNQPQHF
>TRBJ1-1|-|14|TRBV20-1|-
TGCAGTGCTAGCCCCCCCAGGGGTGGGACTGAAGCTTTCTTT
CSASPPRGGTEAFF
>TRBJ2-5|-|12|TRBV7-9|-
TGTGCCAGCAGCTCGGCCCCGGGGACCCAGTACTTC
CASSSAPGTQYF
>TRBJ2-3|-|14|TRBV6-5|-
TGTGCCAGCAGTCTAGCTACTAGCACAGATACGCAGTATTTT
CASSLATSTDTQYF
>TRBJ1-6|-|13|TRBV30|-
TGTGCCTGGAGTGCAGTCAGTAATTCACCCCTCCACTTT
CAWSAVSNSPLHF
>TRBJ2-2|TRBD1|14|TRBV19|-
TGTGCCAGCCGGGGACAGGGGTTCACCGGGGAGCTGTTTTTT
CASRGQGFTGELFF
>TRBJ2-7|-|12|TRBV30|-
TGTGCCTGGGAAGCGGCCTCCTACGAGCAGTACTTC
CAWEAASYEQYF
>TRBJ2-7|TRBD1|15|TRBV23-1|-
TGCGCCAGCAGTCAGACCCGGGACAGGGGGCGAGAGCAGTACTTC
CASSQTRDRGREQYF
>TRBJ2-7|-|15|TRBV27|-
TGTGCCAGCAGTTCCCTAGGGACCAGTTCCTACGAGCAGTACTTC
CASSSLGTSSYEQYF
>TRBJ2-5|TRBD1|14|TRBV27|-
TGTGCCAGCTCTAAGCGGACAGGGCAAGAGACCCAGTACTTC
CASSKRTGQETQYF
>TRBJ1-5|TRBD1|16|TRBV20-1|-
TGCAGTGCTATTCGACAGGGGGGCTATAGCAATCAGCCCCAGCATTTT
CSAIRQGGYSNQPQHF
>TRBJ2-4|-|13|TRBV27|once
TGTGCCAGCAGTTTATCCTTTGAAAACATTCAGTACTTC
CASSLSFENIQYF
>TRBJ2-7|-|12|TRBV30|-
TGTGCCTGGAGTATCGGGGGATACGAGCAGTACTTC
CAWSIGGYEQYF
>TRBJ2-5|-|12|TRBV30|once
TGTGCCTGGAGTATTGGGCAAGAGACCCAGTACTTC
CAWSIGQETQYF
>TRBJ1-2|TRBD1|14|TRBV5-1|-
TGCGCCAGCAGCTTAACGACAGGGAACTATGGCTACACCTTC
CASSLTTGNYGYTF
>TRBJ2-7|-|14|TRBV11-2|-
TGTGCCAGCAGCTTAGACCACAAGGTCGACGAGCAGTACTTC
CASSLDHKVDEQYF
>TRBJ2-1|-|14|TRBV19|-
TGTGCCAGTAGTTGGAGTGGAGGGCGCAATGAGCAGTTCTTC
CASSWSGGRNEQFF
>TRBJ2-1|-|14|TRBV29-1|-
TGCAGCGCCGGCGAACAGGGAAGGTACAATGAGCAGTTCTTC
CSAGEQGRYNEQFF
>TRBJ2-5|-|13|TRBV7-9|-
TGTGCCAGCAGCTCCCCATCCCAAGAGACCCAGTACTTC
CASSSPSQETQYF
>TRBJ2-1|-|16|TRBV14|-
TGTGCCAGCAGCCAAGATTCGGGCTGGGTCTGGAATGAGCAGTTCTTC
CASSQDSGWVWNEQFF
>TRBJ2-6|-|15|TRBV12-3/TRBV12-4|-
TGTGCCAGCAGACCGGTCCGCTCTGGGGCCAACGTCCTGACTTTC
CASRPVRSGANVLTF
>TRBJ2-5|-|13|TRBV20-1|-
TGCAGTGCTAGAGAGGGGAGTGGGGAGACCCAGTACTTC
CSAREGSGETQYF
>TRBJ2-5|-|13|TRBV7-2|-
TGTGCCAGCAGTCCCGCTAATGAGGGGACCCAGTACTTC
CASSPANEGTQYF
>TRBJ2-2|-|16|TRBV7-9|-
TGTGCCAGCAGCTCAGACTGGCGGGGAAACACCGGGGAGCTGTTTTTT
CASSSDWRGNTGELFF
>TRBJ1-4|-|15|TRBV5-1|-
TGCGCCAGCAGCTTGGGAGTGCCAACTAATGAAAAACTGTTTTTT
CASSLGVPTNEKLFF
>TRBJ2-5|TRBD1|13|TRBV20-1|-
TGCAGTGCTTATACAGGGGCCCCAGAGACCCAGTACTTC
CSAYTGAPETQYF
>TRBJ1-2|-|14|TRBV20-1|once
TGCAGTGCTCCCTGGACAGAAGCTAACTATGGCTACACCTTC
CSAPWTEANYGYTF
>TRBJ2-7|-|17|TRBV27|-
TGTGCCAGCAGTTTAAGACAACTTGGGGGAATCGCCTACGAGCAGTACTTC
CASSLRQLGGIAYEQYF
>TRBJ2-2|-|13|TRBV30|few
TGTGCCTGGACCAGGGGGAACACCGGGGAGCTGTTTTTT
CAWTRGNTGELFF
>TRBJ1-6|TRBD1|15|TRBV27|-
TGTGCCAGCAGTACAAGACAGGGAATGGGTTCACCCCTCCACTTT
CASSTRQGMGSPLHF
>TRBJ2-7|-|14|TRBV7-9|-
TGTGCCAGCAGCACGGCCGGTGCGTCGCGCGAGCAGTACTTC
CASSTAGASREQYF
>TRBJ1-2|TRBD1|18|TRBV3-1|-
TGTGCCAGCAGCCACTCCTCCGGGACAGGGTCTCACTACTATGGCTACACCTTC
CASSHSSGTGSHYYGYTF
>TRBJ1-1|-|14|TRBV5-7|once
TGTGCCAGCAGGAAGGACAGCCGTAACACTGAAGCTTTCTTT
CASRKDSRNTEAFF
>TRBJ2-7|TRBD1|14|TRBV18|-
TGTGCCAGCTCACGCGGACAGGAGTCCTACGAGCAGTACTTC
CASSRGQESYEQYF
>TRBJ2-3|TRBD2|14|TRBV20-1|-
TGCAGTGCTTTCTTTAGCGGGAGCACAGATACGCAGTATTTT
CSAFFSGSTDTQYF
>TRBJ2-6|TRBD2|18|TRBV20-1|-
TGCAGTGCTAGAGGATCTAGCGGGGGGGCGGACGGGGCCAACGTCCTGACTTTC
CSARGSSGGADGANVLTF
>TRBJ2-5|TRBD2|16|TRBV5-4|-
TGTGCCAGCAGCTCCCCGATAGCGGGGACCCAAGAGACCCAGTACTTC
CASSSPIAGTQETQYF
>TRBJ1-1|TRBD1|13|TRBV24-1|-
TGTGCCACCATAGGACAGGGCGGCACTGAAGCTTTCTTT
CATIGQGGTEAFF
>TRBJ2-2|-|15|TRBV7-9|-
TGTGCCAGCAGCTCCCGTCCCGGGCACACCGGGGAGCTGTTTTTT
CASSSRPGHTGELFF
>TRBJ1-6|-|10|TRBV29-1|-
TGCAGCCTGGATCCCCGGGGTGGGAACTTT
CSLDPRGGNF
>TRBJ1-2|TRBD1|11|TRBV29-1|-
TGCAGCATCCGGACAGGGTATGGCTACACCTTC
CSIRTGYGYTF
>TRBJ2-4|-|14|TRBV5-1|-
TGCGCCAGCAGCTTGGCCAGGGGCAAAAACATTCAGTACTTC
CASSLARGKNIQYF
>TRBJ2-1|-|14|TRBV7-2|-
TGTGCCAGCAGCCCCCGGGGACTCTACAATGAGCAGTTCTTC
CASSPRGLYNEQFF
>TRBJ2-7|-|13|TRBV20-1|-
TGCAGTGCTAGTTGGCGGGACGCGGCCGAGCAGTACTTC
CSASWRDAAEQYF
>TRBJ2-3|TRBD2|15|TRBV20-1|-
TGCAGTGCTCAATTGACTAGCGGGACCACAGATACGCAGTATTTT
CSAQLTSGTTDTQYF
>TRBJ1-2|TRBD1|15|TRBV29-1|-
TGCAGCGACGAACGTGGTGCGGCCAGGGGGCTTGGCTACACCTTC
CSDERGAARGLGYTF
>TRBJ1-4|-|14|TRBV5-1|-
TGCGCCAGCAGCCCCTCCGCAACTAATGAAAAACTGTTTTTT
CASSPSATNEKLFF
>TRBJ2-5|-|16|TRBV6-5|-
TGTGCCAGCAGTTACTCGCGAATCGTAGGCCAAGAGACCCAGTACTTC
CASSYSRIVGQETQYF
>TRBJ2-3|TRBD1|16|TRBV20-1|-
TGCAGTGCTTCTCCATCCGGGACAGAGGTGGGCGATACGCAGTATTTT
CSASPSGTEVGDTQYF
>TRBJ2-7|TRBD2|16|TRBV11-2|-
TGTGCCAGCAGCTTATCCCACGGGAGGGCCGGTGGCGAGCAGTACTTC
CASSLSHGRAGGEQYF